Sequencing of this T cell receptor (beta chain) was carried out in a study of T cell responses to AZD1222 COVID-19 vaccine. Clones were read by immunoSEQ multiplex PCR, and TCRdb kept only the in-frame ones, dropping some. This sample carries roughly 100,000 clones, 75% to 95% of them seen once, and the ten largest clones take about 50%. Study conclusions and caveats: The breadth and depth of Spike-specific TCRs increased once two AZD1222 doses had been given. Clonal diversity was possibly underestimated; the donors were predominantly white British and more often female.

Points on this clone: The antigen is undetermined.

The CDR3 runs 14 residues. The germline V gene encodes CDR1 MDHEN and CDR2 SYDVKM. J was trimmed by 2 bases and V by 3 bases; bases with no gene match: 2. This sample comprised peripheral blood, obtained on day 0 of AZD1222 vaccination. The sequence was obtained from an adult in good health. V usage is TRBV28 and J usage is TRBJ2-7, with 9 bases fitting TRBD2. Here the CDR3 reads CASSLTSGAYEQYF. The CDR3 region has the DNA TGTGCCAGCAGTTTGACTAGCGGAGCCTACGAGCAGTACTTC.